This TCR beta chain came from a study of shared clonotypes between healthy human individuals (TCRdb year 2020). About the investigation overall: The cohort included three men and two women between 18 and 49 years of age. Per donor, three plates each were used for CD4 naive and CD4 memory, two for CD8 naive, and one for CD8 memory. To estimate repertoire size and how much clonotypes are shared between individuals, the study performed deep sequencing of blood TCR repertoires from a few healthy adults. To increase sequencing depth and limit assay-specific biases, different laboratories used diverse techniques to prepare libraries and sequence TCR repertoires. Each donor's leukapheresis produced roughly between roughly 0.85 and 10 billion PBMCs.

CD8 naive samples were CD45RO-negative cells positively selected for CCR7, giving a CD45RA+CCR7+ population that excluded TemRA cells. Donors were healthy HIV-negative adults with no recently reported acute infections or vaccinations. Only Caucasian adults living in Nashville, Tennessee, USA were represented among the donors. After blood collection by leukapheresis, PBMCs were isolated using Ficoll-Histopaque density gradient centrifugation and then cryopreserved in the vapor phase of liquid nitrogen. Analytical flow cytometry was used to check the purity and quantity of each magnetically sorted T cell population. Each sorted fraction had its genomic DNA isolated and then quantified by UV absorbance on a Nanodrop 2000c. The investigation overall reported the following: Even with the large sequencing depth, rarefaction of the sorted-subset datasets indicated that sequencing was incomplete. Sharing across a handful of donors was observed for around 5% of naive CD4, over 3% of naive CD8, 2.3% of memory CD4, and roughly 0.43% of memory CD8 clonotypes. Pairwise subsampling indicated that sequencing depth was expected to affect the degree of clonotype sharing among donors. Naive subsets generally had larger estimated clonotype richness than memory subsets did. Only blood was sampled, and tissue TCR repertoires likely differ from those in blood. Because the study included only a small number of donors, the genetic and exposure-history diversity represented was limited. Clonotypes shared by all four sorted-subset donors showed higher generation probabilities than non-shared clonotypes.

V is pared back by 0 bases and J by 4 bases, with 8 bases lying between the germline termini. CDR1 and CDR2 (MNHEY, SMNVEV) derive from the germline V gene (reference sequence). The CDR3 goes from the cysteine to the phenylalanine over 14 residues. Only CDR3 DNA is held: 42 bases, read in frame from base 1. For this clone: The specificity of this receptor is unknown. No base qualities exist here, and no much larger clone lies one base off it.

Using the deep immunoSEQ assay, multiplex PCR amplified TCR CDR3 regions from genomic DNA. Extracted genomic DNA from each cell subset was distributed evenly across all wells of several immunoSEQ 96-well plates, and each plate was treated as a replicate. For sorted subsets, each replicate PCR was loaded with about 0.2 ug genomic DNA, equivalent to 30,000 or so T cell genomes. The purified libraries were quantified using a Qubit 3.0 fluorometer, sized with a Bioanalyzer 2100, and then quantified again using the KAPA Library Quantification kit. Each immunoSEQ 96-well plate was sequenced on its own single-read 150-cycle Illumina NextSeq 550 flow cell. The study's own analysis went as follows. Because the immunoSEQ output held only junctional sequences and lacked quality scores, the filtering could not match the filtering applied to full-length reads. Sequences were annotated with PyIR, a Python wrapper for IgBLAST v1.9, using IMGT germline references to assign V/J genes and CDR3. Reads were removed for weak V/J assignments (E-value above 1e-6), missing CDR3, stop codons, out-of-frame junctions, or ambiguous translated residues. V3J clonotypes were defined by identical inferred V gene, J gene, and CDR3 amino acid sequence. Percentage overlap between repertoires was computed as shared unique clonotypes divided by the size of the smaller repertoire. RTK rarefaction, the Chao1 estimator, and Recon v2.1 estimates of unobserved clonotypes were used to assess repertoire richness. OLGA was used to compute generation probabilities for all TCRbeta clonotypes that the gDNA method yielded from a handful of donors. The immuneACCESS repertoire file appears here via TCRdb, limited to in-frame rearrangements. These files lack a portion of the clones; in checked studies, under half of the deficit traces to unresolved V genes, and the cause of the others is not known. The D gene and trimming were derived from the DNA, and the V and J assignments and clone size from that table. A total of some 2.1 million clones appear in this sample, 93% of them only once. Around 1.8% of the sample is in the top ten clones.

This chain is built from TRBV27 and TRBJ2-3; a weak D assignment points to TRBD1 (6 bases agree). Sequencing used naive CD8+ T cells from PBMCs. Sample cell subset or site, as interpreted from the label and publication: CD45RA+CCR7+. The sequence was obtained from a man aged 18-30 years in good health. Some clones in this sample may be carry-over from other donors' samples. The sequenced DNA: TGTGCCAGCAGTTTATCTACAGGGCCAGATACGCAGTATTTT. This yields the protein CASSLSTGPDTQYF.